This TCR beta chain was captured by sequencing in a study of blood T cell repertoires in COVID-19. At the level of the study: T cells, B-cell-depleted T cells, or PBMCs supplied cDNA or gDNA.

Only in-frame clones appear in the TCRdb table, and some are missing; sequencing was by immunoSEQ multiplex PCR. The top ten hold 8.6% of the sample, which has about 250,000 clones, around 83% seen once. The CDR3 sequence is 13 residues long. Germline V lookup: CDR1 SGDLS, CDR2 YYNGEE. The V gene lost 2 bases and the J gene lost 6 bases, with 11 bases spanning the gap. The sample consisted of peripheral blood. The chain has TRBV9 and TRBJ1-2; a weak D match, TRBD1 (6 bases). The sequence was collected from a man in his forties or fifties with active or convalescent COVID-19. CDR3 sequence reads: CASSVWDTDGYTF. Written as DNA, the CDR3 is TGTGCCAGCAGCGTTTGGGACACAGATGGCTACACCTTC.